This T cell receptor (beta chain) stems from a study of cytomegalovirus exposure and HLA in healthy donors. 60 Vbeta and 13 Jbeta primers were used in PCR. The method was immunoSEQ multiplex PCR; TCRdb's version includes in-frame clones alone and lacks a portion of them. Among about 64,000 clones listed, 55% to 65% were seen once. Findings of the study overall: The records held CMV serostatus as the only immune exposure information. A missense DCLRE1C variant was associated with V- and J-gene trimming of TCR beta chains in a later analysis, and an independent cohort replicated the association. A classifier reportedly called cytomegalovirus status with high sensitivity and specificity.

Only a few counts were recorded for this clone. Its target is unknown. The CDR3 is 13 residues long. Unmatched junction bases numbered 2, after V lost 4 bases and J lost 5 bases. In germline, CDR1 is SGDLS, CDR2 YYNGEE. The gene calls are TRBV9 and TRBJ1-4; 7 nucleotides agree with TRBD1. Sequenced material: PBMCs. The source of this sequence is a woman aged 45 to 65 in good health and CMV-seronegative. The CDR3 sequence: CASSPGGNEKLFF. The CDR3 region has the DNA TGTGCCAGCAGCCCAGGGGGGAATGAAAAACTGTTTTTT.